Detailed here is one T cell receptor (beta chain). Its antigen is undetermined. This entry is derived from a study of early T cells in non-severe SARS-CoV-2 infection. Study in general: Bulk RNA taken from unsorted whole blood was sequenced, leaving chains unpaired. Points from the study as a whole: Matching against VDJdb likely underestimated virus-specific expansions, favoring anti-spike CD8.

In germline, CDR1 is SGHRS, CDR2 YFSETQ. This CDR3 comprises 13 residues. The germline V and J ends were trimmed by 5 bases and 1 base, with 9 bases remaining between them. Molecules of cDNA were individually given unique molecular identifiers that were attached to them. MiXCR, run by TCRdb on the 5' RACE reads, gives a single entry per CDR3 protein. The profile shows 65,000 to 80,000 distinct CDR3 sequences, less than 15% of them singletons. This sequence was found in an adult who was a healthcare worker with PCR-confirmed SARS-CoV-2 infection or an uninfected control (not recorded which). Sequencing input: whole blood. This chain uses TRBV5-1 with TRBJ2-5; D is perhaps TRBD1 or TRBD2 (5 bases each). As DNA, the CDR3 is TGCGCCAGCAGACCGGGGACCCAAGAGACCCAGTACTTC. This translates into CASRPGTQETQYF.